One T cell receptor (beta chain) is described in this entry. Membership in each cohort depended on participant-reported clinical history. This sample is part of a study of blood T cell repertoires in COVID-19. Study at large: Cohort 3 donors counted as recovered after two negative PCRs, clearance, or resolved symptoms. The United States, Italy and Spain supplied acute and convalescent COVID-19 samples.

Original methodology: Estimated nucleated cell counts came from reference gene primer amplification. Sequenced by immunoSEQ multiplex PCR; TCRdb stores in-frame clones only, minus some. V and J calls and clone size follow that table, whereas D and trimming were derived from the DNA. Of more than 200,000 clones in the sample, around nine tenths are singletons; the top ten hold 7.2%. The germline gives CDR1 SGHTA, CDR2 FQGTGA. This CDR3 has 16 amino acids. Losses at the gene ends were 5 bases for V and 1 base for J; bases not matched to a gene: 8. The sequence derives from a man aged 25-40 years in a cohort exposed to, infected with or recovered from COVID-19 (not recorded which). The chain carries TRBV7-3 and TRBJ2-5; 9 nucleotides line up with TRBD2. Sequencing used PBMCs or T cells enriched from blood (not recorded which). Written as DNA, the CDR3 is TGTGCCAGCAGCGCGACTAGCGGAGGGATCCAAGAGACCCAGTACTTC. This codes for CASSATSGGIQETQYF.